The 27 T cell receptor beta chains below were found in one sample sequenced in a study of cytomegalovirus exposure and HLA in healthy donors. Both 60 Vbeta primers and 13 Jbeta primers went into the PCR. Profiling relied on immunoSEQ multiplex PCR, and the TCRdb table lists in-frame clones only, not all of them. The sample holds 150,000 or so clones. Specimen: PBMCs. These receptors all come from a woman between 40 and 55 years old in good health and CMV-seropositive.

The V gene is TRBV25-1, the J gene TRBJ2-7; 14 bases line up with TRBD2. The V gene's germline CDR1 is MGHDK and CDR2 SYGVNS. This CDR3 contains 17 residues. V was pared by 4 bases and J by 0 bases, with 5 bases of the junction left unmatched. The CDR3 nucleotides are TGTGCCAGCAGTGGACTAGCGGGAGGGCGAGGCTCCTACGAGCAGTACTTC. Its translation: CASSGLAGGRGSYEQYF.

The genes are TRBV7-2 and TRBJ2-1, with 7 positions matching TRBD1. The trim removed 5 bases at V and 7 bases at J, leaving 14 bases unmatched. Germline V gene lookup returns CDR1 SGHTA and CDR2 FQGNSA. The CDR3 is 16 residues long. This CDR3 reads CASSAGQAPLGNEQFF. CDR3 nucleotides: TGTGCCAGCAGCGCCGGACAGGCCCCGCTCGGGAATGAGCAGTTCTTC.

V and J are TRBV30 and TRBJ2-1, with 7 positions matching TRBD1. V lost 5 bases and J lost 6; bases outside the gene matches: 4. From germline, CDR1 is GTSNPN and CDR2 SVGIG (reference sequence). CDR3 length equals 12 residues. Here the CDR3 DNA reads TGTGCCTGGTGGGACAGAGGCAATGAGCAGTTCTTC. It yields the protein CAWWDRGNEQFF.

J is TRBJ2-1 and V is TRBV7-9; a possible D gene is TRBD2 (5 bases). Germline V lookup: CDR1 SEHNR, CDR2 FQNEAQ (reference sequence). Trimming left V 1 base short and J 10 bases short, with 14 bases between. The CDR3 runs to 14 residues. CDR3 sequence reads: CASSLGPRDGEQFF. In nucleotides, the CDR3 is TGTGCCAGCAGCTTAGGGCCTCGGGATGGGGAGCAGTTCTTC.

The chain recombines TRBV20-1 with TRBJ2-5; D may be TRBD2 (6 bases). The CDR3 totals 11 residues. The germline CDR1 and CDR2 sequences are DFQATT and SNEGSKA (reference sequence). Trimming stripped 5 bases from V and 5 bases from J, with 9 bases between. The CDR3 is CSAGGRETQYF. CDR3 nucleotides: TGCAGTGCTGGAGGGCGGGAGACCCAGTACTTC.

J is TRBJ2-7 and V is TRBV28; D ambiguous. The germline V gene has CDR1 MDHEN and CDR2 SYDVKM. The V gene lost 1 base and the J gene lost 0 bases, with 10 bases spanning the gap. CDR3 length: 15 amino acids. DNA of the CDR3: TGTGCCAGCAGTTTATATGCCTACTCCTCCTACGAGCAGTACTTC. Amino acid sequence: CASSLYAYSSYEQYF.

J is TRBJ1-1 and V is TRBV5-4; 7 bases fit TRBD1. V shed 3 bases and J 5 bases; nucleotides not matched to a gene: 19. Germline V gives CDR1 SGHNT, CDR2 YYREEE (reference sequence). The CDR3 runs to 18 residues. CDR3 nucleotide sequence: TGTGCCAGCAGCTCAGAGACAGGGATAGGGGTGAGGGGGACTGAAGCTTTCTTT. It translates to CASSSETGIGVRGTEAFF.

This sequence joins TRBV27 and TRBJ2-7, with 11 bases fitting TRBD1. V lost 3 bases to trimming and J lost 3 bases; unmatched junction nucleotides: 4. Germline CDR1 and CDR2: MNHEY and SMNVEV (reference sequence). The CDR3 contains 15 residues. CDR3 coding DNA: TGTGCCAGCAGTTTCGGACAGGGGGCCTTCTACGAGCAGTACTTC. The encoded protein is CASSFGQGAFYEQYF.

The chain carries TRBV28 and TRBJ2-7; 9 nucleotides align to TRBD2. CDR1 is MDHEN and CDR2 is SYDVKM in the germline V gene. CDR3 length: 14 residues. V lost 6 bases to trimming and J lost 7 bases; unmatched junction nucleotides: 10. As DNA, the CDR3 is TGTGCCAGCAGCCACGTTGCGGGAGGGGGGGAGCAGTACTTC. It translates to CASSHVAGGGEQYF.

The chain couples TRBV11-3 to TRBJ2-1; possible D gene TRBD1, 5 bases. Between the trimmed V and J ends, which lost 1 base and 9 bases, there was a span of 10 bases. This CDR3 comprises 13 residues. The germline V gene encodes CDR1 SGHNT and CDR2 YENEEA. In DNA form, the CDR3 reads TGTGCCAGCAGCTTAGGGCATAGGGGTGAGCAGTTCTTC. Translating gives CASSLGHRGEQFF.

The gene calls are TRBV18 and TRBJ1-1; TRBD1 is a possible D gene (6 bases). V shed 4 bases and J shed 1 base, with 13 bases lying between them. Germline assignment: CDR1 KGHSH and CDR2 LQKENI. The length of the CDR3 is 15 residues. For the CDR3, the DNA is TGTGCCAGCTCACAAAGACAGGCCGAGAACACTGAAGCTTTCTTT. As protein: CASSQRQAENTEAFF.

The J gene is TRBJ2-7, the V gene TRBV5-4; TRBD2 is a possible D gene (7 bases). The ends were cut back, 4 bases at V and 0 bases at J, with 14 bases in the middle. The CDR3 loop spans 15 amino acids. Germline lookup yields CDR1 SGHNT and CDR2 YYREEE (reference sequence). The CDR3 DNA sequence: TGTGCCAGCAGCGGGGGGGGCCGAAGCTCCTACGAGCAGTACTTC. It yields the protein CASSGGGRSSYEQYF.

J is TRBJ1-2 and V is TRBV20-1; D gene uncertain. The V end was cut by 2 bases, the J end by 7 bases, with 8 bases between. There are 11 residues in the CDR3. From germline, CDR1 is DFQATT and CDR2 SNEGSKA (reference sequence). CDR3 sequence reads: CSARPVSGYTF. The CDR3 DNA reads TGCAGTGCTAGACCAGTCAGTGGCTACACCTTC.

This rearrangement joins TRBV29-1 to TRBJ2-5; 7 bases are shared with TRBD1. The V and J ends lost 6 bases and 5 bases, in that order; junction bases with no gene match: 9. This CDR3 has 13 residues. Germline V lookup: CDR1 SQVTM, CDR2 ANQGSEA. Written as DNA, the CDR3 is TGCAGCGTCGACAGGGTAGAGACGGAGACCCAGTACTTC. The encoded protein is CSVDRVETETQYF. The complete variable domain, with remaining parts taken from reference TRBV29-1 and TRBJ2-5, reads SAVISQKPSRDICQRGTSLTIQCQVDSQVTMMFWYRQQPGQSLTLIATANQGSEATYESGFVIDKFPISRPNLTFSTLTVSNMSPEDSSIYLCSVDRVETETQYFGPGTRLLVL.

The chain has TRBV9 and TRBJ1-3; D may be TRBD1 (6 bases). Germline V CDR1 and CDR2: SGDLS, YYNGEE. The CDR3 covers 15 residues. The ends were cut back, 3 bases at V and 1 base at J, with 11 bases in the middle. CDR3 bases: TGTGCCAGCAGCGGTCTCACAGGGTCTGGAAACACCATATATTTT. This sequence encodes CASSGLTGSGNTIYF.

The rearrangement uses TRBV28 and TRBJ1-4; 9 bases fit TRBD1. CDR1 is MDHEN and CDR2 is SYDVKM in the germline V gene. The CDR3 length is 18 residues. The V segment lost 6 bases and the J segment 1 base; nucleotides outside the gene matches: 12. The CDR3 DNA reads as TGTGCCAGCAGACTGAGGACAGGGGCCCGGTTAACTAATGAAAAACTGTTTTTT. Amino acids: CASRLRTGARLTNEKLFF. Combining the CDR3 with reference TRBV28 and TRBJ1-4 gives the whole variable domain DVKVTQSSRYLVKRTGEKVFLECVQDMDHENMFWYRQDPGLGLRLIYFSYDVKMKEKGDIPEGYSVSREKKERFSLILESASTNQTSMYLCASRLRTGARLTNEKLFFGSGTQLSVL.

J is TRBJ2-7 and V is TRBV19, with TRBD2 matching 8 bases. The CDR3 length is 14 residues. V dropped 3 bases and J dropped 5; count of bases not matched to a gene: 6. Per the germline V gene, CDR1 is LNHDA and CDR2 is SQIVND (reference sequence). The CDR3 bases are TGTGCCAGTAGTATTTGGCGGGAGGCAAACGAGCAGTACTTC. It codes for CASSIWREANEQYF. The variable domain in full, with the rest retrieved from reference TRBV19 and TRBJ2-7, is DGGITQSPKYLFRKEGQNVTLSCEQNLNHDAMYWYRQDPGQGLRLIYYSQIVNDFQKGDIAEGYSVSREKKESFPLTVTSAQKNPTAFYLCASSIWREANEQYFGPGTRLTVT.

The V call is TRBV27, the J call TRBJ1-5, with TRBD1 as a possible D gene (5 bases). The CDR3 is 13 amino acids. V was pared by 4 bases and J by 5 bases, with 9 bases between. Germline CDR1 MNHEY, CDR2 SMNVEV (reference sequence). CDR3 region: CASSYDSYQPQHF. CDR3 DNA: TGTGCCAGCAGTTACGACAGTTATCAGCCCCAGCATTTT.

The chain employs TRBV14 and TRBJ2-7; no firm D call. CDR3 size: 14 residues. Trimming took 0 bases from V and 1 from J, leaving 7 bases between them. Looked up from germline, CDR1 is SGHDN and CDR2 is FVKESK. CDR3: CASSQESGSYEQYF. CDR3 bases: TGTGCCAGCAGCCAAGAGTCAGGTTCCTACGAGCAGTACTTC.

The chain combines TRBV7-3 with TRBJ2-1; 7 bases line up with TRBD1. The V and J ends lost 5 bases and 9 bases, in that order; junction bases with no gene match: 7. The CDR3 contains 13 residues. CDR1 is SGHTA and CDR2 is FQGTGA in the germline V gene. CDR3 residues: CASSPGTEIEQFF. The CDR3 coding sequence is TGTGCCAGCAGCCCCGGGACAGAAATTGAGCAGTTCTTC.

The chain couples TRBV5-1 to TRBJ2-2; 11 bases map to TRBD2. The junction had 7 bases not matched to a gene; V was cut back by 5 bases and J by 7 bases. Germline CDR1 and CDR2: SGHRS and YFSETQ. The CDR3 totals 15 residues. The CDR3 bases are TGCGCCAGCAGGACTAGCGGGATTGGCGACGGGGAGCTGTTTTTT. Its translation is CASRTSGIGDGELFF.

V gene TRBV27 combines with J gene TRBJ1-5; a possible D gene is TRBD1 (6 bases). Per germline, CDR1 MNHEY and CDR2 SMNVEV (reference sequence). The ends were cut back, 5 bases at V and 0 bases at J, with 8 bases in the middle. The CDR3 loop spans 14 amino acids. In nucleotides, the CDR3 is TGTGCCAGCAGTCAGGGGTATAGCAATCAGCCCCAGCATTTT. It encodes CASSQGYSNQPQHF.

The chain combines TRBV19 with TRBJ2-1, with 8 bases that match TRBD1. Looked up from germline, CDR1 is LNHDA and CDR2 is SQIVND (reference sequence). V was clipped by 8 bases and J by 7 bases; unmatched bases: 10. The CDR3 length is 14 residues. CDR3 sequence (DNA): TGTGCCAGTTACGGGACAGGTTGGAAAAATGAGCAGTTCTTC. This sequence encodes CASYGTGWKNEQFF.

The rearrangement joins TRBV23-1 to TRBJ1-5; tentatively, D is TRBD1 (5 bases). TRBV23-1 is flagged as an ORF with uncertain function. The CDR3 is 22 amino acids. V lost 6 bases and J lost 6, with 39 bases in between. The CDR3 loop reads CASSLGGQAVWDLNPLGQPQHF. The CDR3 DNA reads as TGCGCCAGCAGCCTAGGTGGGCAGGCTGTGTGGGACTTGAACCCCCTAGGTCAGCCCCAGCATTTT.

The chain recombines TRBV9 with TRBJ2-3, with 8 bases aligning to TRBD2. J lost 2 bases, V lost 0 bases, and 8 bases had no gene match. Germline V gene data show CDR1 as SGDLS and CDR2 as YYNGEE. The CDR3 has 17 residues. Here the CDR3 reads CASSVDPPGLVTDTQYF. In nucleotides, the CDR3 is TGTGCCAGCAGCGTAGACCCCCCGGGACTAGTCACAGATACGCAGTATTTT. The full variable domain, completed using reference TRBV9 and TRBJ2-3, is DSGVTQTPKHLITATGQRVTLRCSPRSGDLSVYWYQQSLDQGLQFLIQYYNGEERAKGNILERFSAQQFPDLHSELNLSSLELGDSALYFCASSVDPPGLVTDTQYFGPGTRLTVL.

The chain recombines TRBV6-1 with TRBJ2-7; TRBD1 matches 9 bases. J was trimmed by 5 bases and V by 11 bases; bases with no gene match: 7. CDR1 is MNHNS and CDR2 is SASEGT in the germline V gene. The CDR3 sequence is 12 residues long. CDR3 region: CAALTGGDEQYF. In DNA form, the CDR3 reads TGTGCCGCCTTAACAGGGGGCGACGAGCAGTACTTC.

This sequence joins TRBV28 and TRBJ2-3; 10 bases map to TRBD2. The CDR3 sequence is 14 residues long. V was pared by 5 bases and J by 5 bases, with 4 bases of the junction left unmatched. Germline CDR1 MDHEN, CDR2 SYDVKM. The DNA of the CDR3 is TGTGCCAGCAGTACTAGCGGGGAAAGAGATACGCAGTATTTT. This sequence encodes CASSTSGERDTQYF.